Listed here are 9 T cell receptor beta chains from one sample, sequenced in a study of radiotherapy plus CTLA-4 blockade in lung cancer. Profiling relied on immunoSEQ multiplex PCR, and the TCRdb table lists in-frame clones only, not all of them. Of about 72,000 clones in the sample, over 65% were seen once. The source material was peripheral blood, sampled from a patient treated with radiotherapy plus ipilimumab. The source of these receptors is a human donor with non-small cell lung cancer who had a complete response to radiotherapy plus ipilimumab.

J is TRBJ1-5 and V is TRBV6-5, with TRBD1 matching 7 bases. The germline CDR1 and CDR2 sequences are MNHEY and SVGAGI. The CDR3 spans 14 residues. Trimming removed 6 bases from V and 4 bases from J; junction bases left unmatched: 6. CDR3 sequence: CASRPYRGNQPQHF. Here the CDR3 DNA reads TGTGCCAGCAGACCGTACAGGGGAAATCAGCCCCAGCATTTT.

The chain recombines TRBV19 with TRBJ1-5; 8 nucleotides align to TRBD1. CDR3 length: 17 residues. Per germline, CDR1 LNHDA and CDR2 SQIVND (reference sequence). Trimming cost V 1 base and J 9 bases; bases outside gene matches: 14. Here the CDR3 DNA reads TGTGCCAGTAGTATAGGGTTTCAGGGGGCGGGCCGGGTGCCCCAGCATTTT. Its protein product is CASSIGFQGAGRVPQHF. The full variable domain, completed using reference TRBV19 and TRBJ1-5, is DGGITQSPKYLFRKEGQNVTLSCEQNLNHDAMYWYRQDPGQGLRLIYYSQIVNDFQKGDIAEGYSVSREKKESFPLTVTSAQKNPTAFYLCASSIGFQGAGRVPQHFGDGTRLSIL.

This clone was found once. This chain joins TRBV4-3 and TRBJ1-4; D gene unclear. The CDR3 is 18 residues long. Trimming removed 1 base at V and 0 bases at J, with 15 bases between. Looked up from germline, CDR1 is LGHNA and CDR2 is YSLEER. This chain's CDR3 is CASSQVYRTNPTNEKLFF. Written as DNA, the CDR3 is TGCGCCAGCAGCCAAGTATATAGGACTAACCCAACTAATGAAAAACTGTTTTTT.

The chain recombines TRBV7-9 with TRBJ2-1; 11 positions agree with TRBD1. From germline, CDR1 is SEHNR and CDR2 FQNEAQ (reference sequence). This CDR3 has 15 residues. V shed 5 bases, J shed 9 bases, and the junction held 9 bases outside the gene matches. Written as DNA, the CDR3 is TGTGCCAGCAGCCCCCGCGGACAGGGGGCGGGTGAGCAGTTCTTC. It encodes CASSPRGQGAGEQFF.

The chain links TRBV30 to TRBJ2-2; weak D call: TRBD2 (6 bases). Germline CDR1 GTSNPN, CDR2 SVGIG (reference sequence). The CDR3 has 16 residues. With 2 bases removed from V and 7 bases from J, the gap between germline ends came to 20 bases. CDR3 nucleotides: TGTGCCTGGAGTAGGCGTTTAGGGGCGCGGGGCGGGGAGCTGTTTTTT. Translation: CAWSRRLGARGGELFF.

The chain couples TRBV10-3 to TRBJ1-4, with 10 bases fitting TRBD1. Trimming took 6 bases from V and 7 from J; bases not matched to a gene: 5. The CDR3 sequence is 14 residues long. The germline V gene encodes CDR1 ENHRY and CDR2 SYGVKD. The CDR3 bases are TGTGCCATCAGCCCCGGGACAGGGGTTGAAAAACTGTTTTTT. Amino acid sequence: CAISPGTGVEKLFF.

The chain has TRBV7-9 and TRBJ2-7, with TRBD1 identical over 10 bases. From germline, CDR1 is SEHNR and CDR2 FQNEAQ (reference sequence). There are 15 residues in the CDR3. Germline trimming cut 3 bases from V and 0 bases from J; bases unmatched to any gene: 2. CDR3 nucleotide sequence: TGTGCCAGCAGCTTCTGGACAGGGGGCTCCTACGAGCAGTACTTC. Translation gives CASSFWTGGSYEQYF. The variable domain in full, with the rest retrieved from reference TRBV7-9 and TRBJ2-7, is DTGVSQNPRHKITKRGQNVTFRCDPISEHNRLYWYRQTLGQGPEFLTYFQNEAQLEKSRLLSDRFSAERPKGSFSTLEIQRTEQGDSAMYLCASSFWTGGSYEQYFGPGTRLTVT.

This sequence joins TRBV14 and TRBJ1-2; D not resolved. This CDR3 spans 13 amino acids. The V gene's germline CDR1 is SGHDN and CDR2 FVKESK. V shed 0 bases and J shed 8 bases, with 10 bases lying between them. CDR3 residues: CASSQDRLYGYTF. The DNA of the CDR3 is TGTGCCAGCAGCCAAGATAGACTTTACGGCTACACCTTC.

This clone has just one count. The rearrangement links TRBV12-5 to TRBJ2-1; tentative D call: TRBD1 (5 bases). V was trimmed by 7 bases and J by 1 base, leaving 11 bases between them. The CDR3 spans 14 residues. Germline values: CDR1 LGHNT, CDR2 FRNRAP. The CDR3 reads CASVPRASYNEQFF. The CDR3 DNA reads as TGTGCTAGTGTCCCCAGGGCATCCTACAATGAGCAGTTCTTC.